This T cell receptor beta chain was retrieved from a study of cytomegalovirus exposure and HLA in healthy donors. Study-level findings and limits: Most likely, a cluster of highly shared sequence variants arose as a sequencing artifact.

With regard to this clone: The target antigen is unknown.

Vbeta (60) and Jbeta (13) primers were used in the PCR. Sequencing used immunoSEQ multiplex PCR; TCRdb keeps in-frame clones, though not all of them. In the table there are approximately 280,000 clones, roughly 89% of which are singletons. The V segment lost 0 bases and the J segment 4 bases; nucleotides outside the gene matches: 0. Germline lookup yields CDR1 SGHDT and CDR2 YYEEEE. The CDR3 sequence is 13 residues long. Sequencing was performed on PBMCs. The chain uses TRBV5-6 and TRBJ1-2; 7 bases agree with TRBD1. The sequence came from a woman under 30 in good health and CMV-seronegative. CDR3: CASSLDRGYGYTF. The CDR3 region has the DNA TGTGCCAGCAGCTTGGACAGGGGCTATGGCTACACCTTC.